What follows describes a single T cell receptor beta chain. What it recognizes is unknown. immunoSEQ v3.0 was run at survey level. Here immunoSEQ multiplex PCR was the method, and the copy in TCRdb shows in-frame clones only, minus some. The data hold around 40,000 clones, with around 94% observed a single time. The data stem from a study of long-term antiretroviral therapy in people with HIV. Germline lookup yields CDR1 MDHEN and CDR2 SYDVKM. This CDR3 has 15 residues. V shed 5 bases, J shed 7 bases, and the junction held 13 bases outside the gene matches. Study observations and caveats: Those clones which expanded before ART made up the dominant part of the repertoire at all time points. Adherence to ART, viral resistance and therapy changes lacked any data.

The chain couples TRBV28 to TRBJ1-2; 7 positions agree with TRBD1. The sequence derives from a woman aged 45-65 years with HIV. Sample: unsorted PBMCs, taken 4.1 years after starting antiretroviral therapy. The CDR3 bases are TGTGCCAGCAGTATAAAACGGGACAGTGCAGCTGGCTACACCTTC. It encodes CASSIKRDSAAGYTF.